This T cell receptor (beta chain) comes out of a study of blood T cell repertoires in COVID-19 (dated by TCRdb to the early 2020s). Broadly, across the study: The collaborator samples originated in the United States, Italy and Spain and spanned the acute and convalescent phases of COVID-19. The dataset comprised deeply sampled blood TCRbeta repertoires from subjects exposed to, actively infected with, or recovered from COVID-19. The prospective study material was composed of cDNA or gDNA derived from T cells, B-cell-depleted T cells, or PBMCs. HLA class I and class II types, where available, came from metadata supplied by the sample provider rather than from assay-based typing. Samples came from the ongoing ImmuneRACE study (first 160 participants) plus 1,254 subjects from 6 global collaborators. A de-identified subject ID, COVID-19 status, age in years and sex were almost always included in the sample metadata. A freely available public database, intended as a resource for researchers studying the immune response to SARS-CoV-2, is where the repertoires were released.

On the study overall, not on this receptor specifically: The amount of clinical and demographic metadata varied by source and participant and was provided uncurated.

CDR1 LNHDA and CDR2 SQIVND are derived from the germline V gene (reference sequence). Taken from cysteine to phenylalanine, the CDR3 has 14 residues. The entry retains the CDR3 DNA only, 42 bases that are in frame from base 1. From V the trimming removes 7 bases and from J it removes 9 bases, while the gene matches leave 12 bases of the junction unaccounted for. Whole blood was collected in K2EDTA tubes by collaborating institutions according to the institutions' own protocols. For TCRbeta analysis, collaborators shipped samples in one of three forms: frozen whole blood, isolated PBMCs, or DNA extracted from either of those sample types. Worth noting for this clone: The antigen this receptor binds is unknown. It has no much larger one-base neighbor in the sample; base qualities were not kept.

The immunoSEQ Assay, a bias-controlled multiplex PCR, was used to amplify TCRbeta CDR3 regions from genomic DNA. Concerning the study's data processing: The number of nucleated cells in each sample was estimated by amplification of reference gene primers within the assay. To quantify the absolute abundance of each unique TCRbeta CDR3 rearrangement, sequence reads were collapsed and filtered. For each sample, productive Simpson clonality was calculated by taking the square root of Simpson's diversity index across productive rearrangements. Sourced from immuneACCESS, this table was stored by TCRdb with only in-frame sequences that have V and J called. A share of the clones is absent; for the studies checked, an unresolved V gene accounts for under half, and the remainder has no known explanation. The DNA gave D and trimming, while V, J and clone size come from that table. This sample comprises over 90,000 clones, around 87% of them detected only once. The ten biggest clones cover approximately 20% of the sample.

Sequenced: peripheral blood. The chain couples TRBV19 to TRBJ2-4; TRBD1 agrees with 7 junctional bases. The sequence came from a human donor in a cohort sampled during active COVID-19. Here the CDR3 is given as CASIPGTATGIQYF. At the DNA level, the sequence is TGTGCCAGTATCCCCGGGACAGCCACCGGCATTCAGTACTTC.